Listed here is a single TCR beta chain. Its matching antigen is unknown. This CDR3 comprises 12 residues. CDR1 SNHLY and CDR2 FYNNEI come from the germline V gene. Trimming removed 5 bases at V and 7 bases at J, with 11 bases between. Time point described: late sampling 161 to 241 days after vaccination in a few convalescent patients. This sample's treatment: roughly 11-day PBMC culture with coronavirus spike peptide pools or control peptides (ViraFEST assay). Expansion of antigen-specific T cells with peptide pools by ViraFEST preceded sequencing of TCRs. Scientists ran DNA taken from cultured CD4+ T cells through the Oncomine TCR Beta short-read assay for sequencing. TCRdb reanalysed the PCR reads using MiXCR and keeps one entry per CDR3 protein. The sample has under 20,000 distinct CDR3 sequences; around 43% are singletons. These data are taken from a study of vaccination and CD4 T cells after COVID-19. Turning to the study itself: Either the Pfizer-BioNTech BNT162b2 or Moderna mRNA-1273 vaccine was given as two doses. General study findings and limits: Convalescent patients' median share of reactive clones seen only post-vaccination was around 86%. Looking at convalescent patients, 304 of their 307 vaccine-specific clones were spike mono-reactive.

The chain joins TRBV2 to TRBJ1-1; D not certain. The clonotype originates from a human donor who had recovered from COVID-19. Sample: CD4+ T cells from blood, cultured in vitro, taken about 7 months after SARS-CoV-2 vaccination. In nucleotides, the CDR3 is TGTGCCAGCAGTTCGGACGCCGGTGAAGCTTTCTTT. Protein: CASSSDAGEAFF.